This T cell receptor beta chain is drawn from a study (dated by TCRdb to between 2014 and 2017). In the study overall: The study set out to test whether tumor-infiltrating Tregs in breast cancer get recruited from blood Tregs or are instead converted in situ from other CD4+ T cell subsets.

CDR3 length: 16 amino acids, cysteine to phenylalanine. The only DNA kept is the CDR3, 48 bases in frame from the first base. The germline V gene (reference sequence) specifies SGHKS as CDR1 and YYEKEE as CDR2. V and J are trimmed by 3 bases and 3 bases, and the gene matches miss 7 bases of the junction. What the work shows at the level of the full study, not this receptor alone: Rather than covering whole repertoires, validation in the larger cohort was restricted to a single TCR beta V-J rearrangement. Tumor-infiltrating Treg TCR alpha and beta sequences overlapped most with tumor naive CD4+ T cells, then with blood naive CD4+ T cells. Tumor memory CD4+ T cell TCR gene usage clustered with blood and lymph node memory CD4+ cells and lymph node naive CD4+ cells.

Amplification of full-length TCR variable regions was done by 5' RACE PCR using constant-region reverse primers, and this step was followed by semi-nested PCR with Nested Universal Primer A. The ReliaPrep RNA Cell Miniprep System was used to extract total RNA, which was then reverse transcribed into 5'RACE-ready cDNA with the SMARTer RACE 5'/3' Kit. An Illumina MiSeq was used to sequence the full-length TCR alpha and beta libraries, which had been barcoded with multiplex adaptors. In the paper's pipeline: For each of nine subset-tissue groups, sequencing data from the five patients were combined, and the groups were compared by unsupervised clustering of TCR gene usage. The Morisita-Horn index was used to calculate repertoire similarity, with shared sequences weighted by how much each contributed to each repertoire. Starting from the raw public reads, TCRdb applied fastp trimming at Q25, assembled clones with MiXCR and retained in-frame beta chains. Under each unique CDR3 protein, matching rows form one entry showing the most common genes and DNA. The V and J calls follow TCRdb's processing rather than the paper's. The sample table contains under 65,000 distinct CDR3 sequences; only one count was recorded for roughly 28% of them. The ten largest clones represent about 3% of the sample.

Memory CD4+ T cells were isolated as CD4+CD45RO+CD25- cells. Tregs, naive and memory CD4+ T cells from tumor, blood and ipsilateral draining lymph nodes of a few breast cancer patients underwent full-length TCR alpha and beta sequencing. Tumor tissue and lymph nodes from ipsilateral axillary dissection were perfused with PBS, minced and digested with collagenase I and hyaluronidase. FACS confirmed that the sorted cell populations were more than 90% pure. This clonotype was detected a few times. Its antigen remains undetermined. The record has no base qualities; no much larger clone is one base away. Sequenced input: tumor-infiltrating memory CD4+ T cells sorted from the breast tumor. What this sample's cell subset or site label stands for: memory CD4+ T cells, CD4+CD45RO+CD25-. The sequence links TRBV5-5 to TRBJ2-7, and TRBD1 matches 12 of the central bases. The clonotype originates from a female donor with breast cancer. CDR3 sequence: CASSSGTGGLSYEQYF. The base sequence is TGTGCCAGCAGCTCCGGGACAGGGGGCCTAAGCTACGAGCAGTACTTC. The entire variable domain, with the stretches around the CDR3 drawn from the reference TRBV5-5 and TRBJ2-7 proteins, is DAGVTQSPTHLIKTRGQQVTLRCSPISGHKSVSWYQQVLGQGPQFIFQYYEKEERGRGNFPDRFSARQFPNYSSELNVNALLLGDSALYLCASSSGTGGLSYEQYFGPGTRLTVT.